The present entry profiles one T cell receptor (beta chain) with its context. The antigen is undetermined. These data belong to a study of T cell responses to AZD1222 COVID-19 vaccine. Overall study context: Analyses pooled second doses at about 4 or about 12 weeks.

The CDR3 is 15 amino acids. V shed 1 base and J 8 bases; nucleotides not matched to a gene: 3. Per germline, CDR1 SGHVS and CDR2 FQNEAQ. Study results and limitations: A rise in Spike-specific TCR breadth and depth followed two AZD1222 doses.

Assay: immunoSEQ multiplex PCR; the TCRdb copy retains only in-frame clones and omits some. The sample lists roughly 130,000 clones, roughly 84% seen once, with approximately 12% in the top ten. The material was peripheral blood, obtained on day 0 of AZD1222 vaccination. The origin of this receptor is an adult in good health. The chain employs TRBV7-8 and TRBJ1-6; TRBD1 matches at 9 bases. CDR3 bases: TGTGCCAGCAGCTTAGGACAGGGGGTAGATTCACCCCTCCACTTT. It yields the protein CASSLGQGVDSPLHF. Using reference TRBV7-8 and TRBJ1-6 for the parts outside the CDR3, the full variable domain is GAGVSQSPRYKVAKRGQDVALRCDPISGHVSLFWYQQALGQGPEFLTYFQNEAQLDKSGLPSDRFFAERPEGSVSTLKIQRTQQEDSAVYLCASSLGQGVDSPLHFGNGTRLTVT.